This T cell receptor (beta chain) is drawn from a study of blood T cell repertoires in COVID-19. How the authors handled the data: Counts of nucleated cells, estimated from reference gene primer amplification, were obtained. Generated by immunoSEQ multiplex PCR, the TCRdb table keeps only in-frame clones and is missing some. V and J calls plus clone size are reproduced from that table; the DNA served to infer D and trimming. Counted here are roughly 88,000 clones, over 75% occurring once; the ten biggest clones make up roughly 15%. This CDR3 is 15 amino acids long. V shed 0 bases and J 6 bases; nucleotides not matched to a gene: 7. Germline values: CDR1 SGHRS, CDR2 YFSETQ.

The genes are TRBV5-1 and TRBJ2-7; 9 nucleotides match TRBD1. This TCR was recovered from a woman older than 75 with active or convalescent COVID-19. Sequencing used peripheral blood. The CDR3 loop is CASSLGGTGFAEQYF. The CDR3 DNA reads TGCGCCAGCAGCTTGGGTGGGACAGGGTTTGCCGAGCAGTACTTC.